Listed here is a single TCR beta chain. This entry comes from a study of blood T cell repertoires in COVID-19. Data came from immunoSEQ multiplex PCR; TCRdb stores just in-frame clones and leaves some out. The data contain 95,000 to 150,000 clones, 75% to 85% of them singletons. This CDR3 has 14 amino acids. V was clipped by 7 bases and J by 0 bases, with 10 bases between them. Germline loops: CDR1 MDHEN, CDR2 SYDVKM. The chain carries TRBV28 and TRBJ1-3; D is possibly TRBD1 (5 bases). The sample taken for sequencing was peripheral blood. The receptor's source is a middle-aged man with active or convalescent COVID-19. The CDR3 reads CASTPGVSGNTIYF. Written as DNA, the CDR3 is TGTGCCAGCACCCCGGGGGTCTCTGGAAACACCATATATTTT.